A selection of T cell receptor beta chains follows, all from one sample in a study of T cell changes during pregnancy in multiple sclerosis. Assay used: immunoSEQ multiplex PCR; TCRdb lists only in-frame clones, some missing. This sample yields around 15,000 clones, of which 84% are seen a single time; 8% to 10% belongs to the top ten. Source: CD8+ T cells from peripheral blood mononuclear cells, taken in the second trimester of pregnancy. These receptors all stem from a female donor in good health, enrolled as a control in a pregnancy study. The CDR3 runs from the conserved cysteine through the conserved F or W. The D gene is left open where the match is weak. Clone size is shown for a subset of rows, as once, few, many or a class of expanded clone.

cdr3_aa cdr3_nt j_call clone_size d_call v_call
CASSLVQGYTEAFF TGTGCCAGCAGCTTAGTACAGGGTTACACTGAAGCTTTCTTT TRBJ1-1 . . TRBV7-9
CASSPGEGDTGELFF TGTGCCAGCAGCCCGGGTGAGGGGGACACCGGGGAGCTGTTTTTT TRBJ2-2 . . TRBV7-9
CASSEALLPSNYGYTF TGTGCCAGCAGTGAAGCCCTGCTACCTTCTAACTATGGCTACACCTTC TRBJ1-2 . . TRBV2
CASSHSGGPRNGYTF TGTGCCAGCAGCCATTCAGGGGGGCCTCGTAATGGCTACACCTTC TRBJ1-2 . TRBD1 TRBV7-2
CASGSGQGPYEQYF TGTGCCAGTGGATCAGGACAGGGGCCCTACGAGCAGTACTTC TRBJ2-7 . TRBD1 TRBV19
CASSERTSGVLSSYNEQFF TGTGCCAGCAGCGAGAGGACTAGCGGGGTCCTCAGCTCCTACAATGAGCAGTTCTTC TRBJ2-1 . TRBD2 TRBV9
CASSETSSNQPQHF TGTGCCAGCAGCGAAACAAGTAGCAATCAGCCCCAGCATTTT TRBJ1-5 . . TRBV7-9
CASSVDPTEGTDTQYF TGTGCCAGCAGCGTAGACCCCACGGAGGGGACAGATACGCAGTATTTT TRBJ2-3 . . TRBV9
CASSYSRDSNQPQHF TGTGCCAGCAGTTACTCGAGGGATAGCAATCAGCCCCAGCATTTT TRBJ1-5 few . TRBV6-5
CASSLAGTGSSYEQYF TGTGCCAGCAGCTTAGCTGGGACAGGGAGCTCCTACGAGCAGTACTTC TRBJ2-7 medium-sized TRBD1 TRBV7-9
CASSLALGQGNIQYF TGTGCCAGCAGCTTAGCGCTGGGGCAGGGAAACATTCAGTACTTC TRBJ2-4 . . TRBV7-6
CASSQELLWGRGEYEQYF TGCGCCAGCAGCCAAGAGCTGCTCTGGGGCAGGGGGGAGTACGAGCAGTACTTC TRBJ2-7 . . TRBV4-3
CASSAQTGLYNEQFF TGTGCCAGCAGCGCACAGACAGGGCTCTACAATGAGCAGTTCTTC TRBJ2-1 . TRBD1 TRBV9
CASSYLGAETQYF TGTGCCAGCAGTTACTTGGGGGCAGAGACCCAGTACTTC TRBJ2-5 . . TRBV6-5
CSVVRGNTGELFF TGCAGCGTTGTGAGAGGGAACACCGGGGAGCTGTTTTTT TRBJ2-2 . . TRBV29-1
CASSVGDGTGRDEQYF TGTGCCAGCAGCGTAGGGGATGGGACAGGGAGAGACGAGCAGTACTTC TRBJ2-7 . TRBD1 TRBV9
CASSLVVGTSTDTQYF TGTGCCAGCAGCTTGGTGGTCGGGACTAGCACAGATACGCAGTATTTT TRBJ2-3 . . TRBV5-6
CASSAGTGWAYEQYF TGTGCCAGCAGTGCCGGGACAGGGTGGGCCTACGAGCAGTACTTC TRBJ2-7 . TRBD1 TRBV6-5
CASSIGLVNTEAFF TGTGCCAGTAGTATTGGGCTTGTGAACACTGAAGCTTTCTTT TRBJ1-1 . . TRBV19
CASSLRETSGDPGELFF TGTGCCAGCAGCCTCAGGGAGACTAGCGGGGATCCCGGGGAGCTGTTTTTT TRBJ2-2 . TRBD2 TRBV9
CASSLVLAGKDTQYF TGTGCCAGCAGCTTAGTCCTAGCGGGGAAAGATACGCAGTATTTT TRBJ2-3 . TRBD2 TRBV7-9
CASSLEFNYGYTF TGTGCCAGCAGTTTAGAGTTTAACTATGGCTACACCTTC TRBJ1-2 . . TRBV6-5
CASGRDPGYEQYF TGCGCCAGTGGGAGGGACCCGGGTTACGAGCAGTACTTC TRBJ2-7 once TRBD2 TRBV4-3
CASSIRWTSPPGDTQYF TGTGCCAGTAGTATACGATGGACTAGCCCGCCGGGGGATACGCAGTATTTT TRBJ2-3 . TRBD2 TRBV19
CASFHSLNTEAFF TGTGCCAGCTTTCACTCTTTGAACACTGAAGCTTTCTTT TRBJ1-1 . . TRBV6-5
CASSLALADSTDTQYF TGTGCCAGCAGCTTGGCACTAGCGGATAGCACAGATACGCAGTATTTT TRBJ2-3 . TRBD2 TRBV5-6
CASSHDGSPPQAFF TGTGCCAGCAGCCACGACGGGAGTCCACCTCAAGCTTTCTTT TRBJ1-1 . . TRBV7-9
CASSLLAGYTF TGTGCCAGCAGCTTATTGGCCGGCTACACCTTC TRBJ1-2 . . TRBV7-9
CASSFSGYEQYF TGTGCCAGCAGCTTCTCAGGATACGAGCAGTACTTC TRBJ2-7 . . TRBV7-9
CASSPVSWETQYF TGTGCCAGTAGTCCTGTGAGTTGGGAGACCCAGTACTTC TRBJ2-5 medium-sized . TRBV19
CASSPQKGWGEVYGYTF TGTGCCAGCTCACCACAGAAAGGGTGGGGGGAAGTCTATGGCTACACCTTC TRBJ1-2 . . TRBV18
CASSQDSGSSYEQYF TGTGCCAGCAGCCAAGATAGCGGGAGCTCCTACGAGCAGTACTTC TRBJ2-7 medium-sized TRBD2 TRBV4-2
CASSQDGVGGGKTDTQYF TGCGCCAGCAGCCAAGATGGGGTCGGGGGGGGCAAAACAGATACGCAGTATTTT TRBJ2-3 . TRBD2 TRBV4-3
CASSLRGGGGPTDTQYF TGTGCCAGCAGTCTCCGGGGGGGCGGGGGGCCCACAGATACGCAGTATTTT TRBJ2-3 . TRBD2 TRBV28
CASRTTGNPGEQYF TGTGCCAGCAGGACTACGGGGAATCCGGGAGAGCAGTACTTC TRBJ2-7 . . TRBV28
CASSPRRGSNTEAFF TGTGCCAGCAGCCCACGACGGGGATCAAACACTGAAGCTTTCTTT TRBJ1-1 . . TRBV6-1
CASSDLRSQETQYF TGTGCCAGCAGTGACTTGCGGTCACAAGAGACCCAGTACTTC TRBJ2-5 . . TRBV2
CASSSLAKLFDGYTF TGTGCCAGCAGTTCCCTAGCGAAACTGTTTGATGGCTACACCTTC TRBJ1-2 . . TRBV27
CSASVRDTQYF TGCAGTGCTAGTGTCCGAGATACGCAGTATTTT TRBJ2-3 . . TRBV20-1
CASSLFGDREGNEQFF TGTGCCAGCAGCCTCTTCGGGGACAGGGAGGGTAATGAGCAGTTCTTC TRBJ2-1 once TRBD1 TRBV11-2
CASSRLGTGGSYEQYF TGTGCCAGCAGCAGATTAGGGACAGGGGGTTCCTACGAGCAGTACTTC TRBJ2-7 . TRBD1 TRBV27
CASSFSSSGGYQETQYF TGCGCCAGCAGCTTCAGCTCTAGCGGGGGCTACCAAGAGACCCAGTACTTC TRBJ2-5 . TRBD2 TRBV5-1
CASSSEVGETQYF TGTGCTAGCAGCTCTGAGGTTGGGGAGACCCAGTACTTC TRBJ2-5 . . TRBV7-7